This is a list of T cell receptor beta chains from one sample in a study of regulatory T cells in long-lasting Graves disease. TCRdb reanalysed the multiplex PCR reads using MiXCR and keeps one entry per CDR3 protein. Counted here are fewer than 400,000 distinct CDR3 sequences, 15% to 20% occurring once; the ten biggest clones make up 35% to 45%. The material was peripheral blood mononuclear cells (PBMCs), obtained at new diagnosis, from a patient treated with antithyroid drugs. Source of these receptors: a female donor with Graves disease. The CDR3 runs from the conserved cysteine through the conserved F or W. D genes are given only for firm matches. Clone size is not always given. Where it is, it says once, few, many or a class for expanded clones.

clone_size: many
d_call: TRBD2
v_call: TRBV20-1
j_call: TRBJ2-7
cdr3_aa: CSAALAGSYEQYF
cdr3_nt: TGCAGTGCTGCCCTAGCGGGCTCCTACGAGCAGTACTTC

clone_size: NA
d_call: NA
v_call: TRBV7-9
j_call: TRBJ1-5
cdr3_aa: CASSLMDNQPQHF
cdr3_nt: TGTGCCAGCAGCTTGATGGATAATCAGCCCCAGCATTTT

clone_size: many
d_call: NA
v_call: TRBV20-1
j_call: TRBJ2-1
cdr3_aa: CSARDRTGDPNEQFF
cdr3_nt: TGCAGTGCTAGAGATAGAACGGGAGATCCTAATGAGCAGTTCTTC

clone_size: many
d_call: TRBD2
v_call: TRBV5-1
j_call: TRBJ2-7
cdr3_aa: CASSFTSGSYEQYF
cdr3_nt: TGCGCCAGCAGCTTCACTAGCGGGAGCTACGAGCAGTACTTC

clone_size: many
d_call: TRBD1
v_call: TRBV6-1
j_call: TRBJ2-1
cdr3_aa: CASRDREYNEQFF
cdr3_nt: TGTGCCAGCCGGGACAGGGAATACAATGAGCAGTTCTTC

clone_size: many
d_call: TRBD2
v_call: TRBV2
j_call: TRBJ2-1
cdr3_aa: CASSGTSGPSYPNEQFF
cdr3_nt: TGTGCCAGCAGCGGGACTAGCGGGCCATCCTACCCCAATGAGCAGTTCTTC

clone_size: many
d_call: NA
v_call: TRBV5-1
j_call: TRBJ2-7
cdr3_aa: CASTLGIEGDSYEQYF
cdr3_nt: TGCGCCAGCACTCTTGGAATCGAGGGAGATTCCTACGAGCAGTACTTC

clone_size: many
d_call: TRBD1
v_call: TRBV12-3/TRBV12-4
j_call: TRBJ2-5
cdr3_aa: CASSRGQLQETQYF
cdr3_nt: TGTGCCAGCAGCCGGGGACAGTTACAAGAGACCCAGTACTTC

clone_size: many
d_call: NA
v_call: TRBV6-5
j_call: TRBJ1-2
cdr3_aa: CASSYSSGVNDHSYTF
cdr3_nt: TGTGCCAGCAGTTATAGTAGCGGTGTCAACGACCACAGCTACACCTTC

clone_size: few
d_call: TRBD2
v_call: TRBV3-1
j_call: TRBJ2-3
cdr3_aa: CASSLNTAGGADTQYF
cdr3_nt: TGTGCCAGCAGCCTGAACACGGCGGGAGGGGCAGATACGCAGTATTTT

clone_size: NA
d_call: TRBD1
v_call: TRBV7-3
j_call: TRBJ2-5
cdr3_aa: CASSLNGPDRGETQYF
cdr3_nt: TGTGCCAGCAGCTTAAATGGACCGGACAGGGGGGAGACCCAGTACTTC

clone_size: many
d_call: NA
v_call: TRBV12-3/TRBV12-4
j_call: TRBJ2-1
cdr3_aa: CASSFWRDGGEQFF
cdr3_nt: TGTGCCAGCAGTTTTTGGCGGGATGGAGGTGAGCAGTTCTTC

clone_size: NA
d_call: TRBD2
v_call: TRBV10-2
j_call: TRBJ2-2
cdr3_aa: CATRLAGESGELFF
cdr3_nt: TGCGCCACCCGACTAGCGGGAGAATCCGGGGAGCTGTTTTTT

clone_size: many
d_call: NA
v_call: TRBV11-3
j_call: TRBJ1-1
cdr3_aa: CASSPQDTSLNTEAFF
cdr3_nt: TGTGCCAGCAGCCCGCAGGACACTAGCCTGAACACTGAAGCTTTCTTT

clone_size: NA
d_call: NA
v_call: TRBV19
j_call: TRBJ2-7
cdr3_aa: CASRPTGEGIYEQYF
cdr3_nt: TGTGCCAGTAGACCCACAGGGGAGGGGATCTACGAGCAGTACTTC

clone_size: NA
d_call: NA
v_call: TRBV7-3
j_call: TRBJ1-2
cdr3_aa: CASSFLPGGYGYTF
cdr3_nt: TGTGCCAGCAGCTTTTTACCGGGAGGCTATGGCTACACCTTC

clone_size: many
d_call: TRBD1
v_call: TRBV27
j_call: TRBJ2-7
cdr3_aa: CASAPGQGAEQYF
cdr3_nt: TGTGCCAGCGCCCCGGGACAGGGGGCCGAGCAGTACTTC

clone_size: NA
d_call: TRBD1
v_call: TRBV27
j_call: TRBJ1-2
cdr3_aa: CASSSHGQGAYGYTF
cdr3_nt: TGTGCCAGCAGTTCCCATGGACAGGGGGCGTATGGCTACACCTTC

clone_size: many
d_call: NA
v_call: TRBV19
j_call: TRBJ2-3
cdr3_aa: CASSPRDKSTDTQYF
cdr3_nt: TGTGCCAGTAGTCCCCGGGACAAGAGCACAGATACGCAGTATTTT

clone_size: NA
d_call: TRBD1
v_call: TRBV25-1
j_call: TRBJ2-7
cdr3_aa: CASKGQLSYEQYF
cdr3_nt: TGTGCCAGCAAGGGACAGTTATCCTACGAGCAGTACTTC

clone_size: NA
d_call: NA
v_call: TRBV3-1
j_call: TRBJ2-1
cdr3_aa: CASSQVKVPF
cdr3_nt: TGTGCCAGCAGCCAAGTCAAGGTCCCTTTC

clone_size: NA
d_call: NA
v_call: TRBV11-2
j_call: TRBJ2-3
cdr3_aa: CASSLDRLGMDTQYF
cdr3_nt: TGTGCCAGCAGCTTAGATCGCCTCGGTATGGATACGCAGTATTTT

clone_size: many
d_call: TRBD2
v_call: TRBV11-2
j_call: TRBJ2-3
cdr3_aa: CASTVAGVTDTQYF
cdr3_nt: TGTGCCAGCACCGTAGCGGGAGTCACAGATACGCAGTATTTT

clone_size: many
d_call: NA
v_call: TRBV29-1
j_call: TRBJ1-3
cdr3_aa: CSVEEGAGNTIYF
cdr3_nt: TGCAGCGTTGAAGAGGGGGCTGGAAACACCATATATTTT

clone_size: many
d_call: NA
v_call: TRBV2
j_call: TRBJ2-1
cdr3_aa: CASSPGLSSYNEQFF
cdr3_nt: TGTGCCAGCAGCCCGGGACTCAGCTCCTACAATGAGCAGTTCTTC

clone_size: many
d_call: NA
v_call: TRBV11-2
j_call: TRBJ2-1
cdr3_aa: CASSLERLPSYNEQFF
cdr3_nt: TGTGCCAGCAGCTTAGAGCGTCTTCCCTCCTACAATGAGCAGTTCTTC

clone_size: many
d_call: NA
v_call: TRBV2
j_call: TRBJ1-3
cdr3_aa: CASSLEGNSGNTIYF
cdr3_nt: TGTGCCAGCAGCCTAGAGGGGAACTCTGGAAACACCATATATTTT

clone_size: many
d_call: NA
v_call: TRBV30
j_call: TRBJ2-1
cdr3_aa: CAWRDRLTSTVFEQFF
cdr3_nt: TGTGCCTGGAGGGACCGACTAACTAGTACCGTATTTGAGCAGTTCTTC

clone_size: many
d_call: NA
v_call: TRBV27
j_call: TRBJ2-7
cdr3_aa: CASSKGGHEQYF
cdr3_nt: TGTGCCAGCAGTAAAGGAGGCCACGAGCAGTACTTC

clone_size: many
d_call: TRBD1
v_call: TRBV7-2
j_call: TRBJ2-5
cdr3_aa: CASSSLTGVETQYF
cdr3_nt: TGTGCCAGCAGCTCATTGACAGGGGTGGAGACCCAGTACTTC

clone_size: few
d_call: TRBD2
v_call: TRBV10-3
j_call: TRBJ2-2
cdr3_aa: CAISGRGGETGELFF
cdr3_nt: TGTGCCATCAGTGGTCGGGGAGGGGAAACCGGGGAGCTGTTTTTT

clone_size: NA
d_call: NA
v_call: TRBV28
j_call: TRBJ2-3
cdr3_aa: CASSFSTGTYRTDTQYF
cdr3_nt: TGTGCCAGCAGTTTTTCGACCGGGACCTACCGCACAGATACGCAGTATTTT

clone_size: NA
d_call: NA
v_call: TRBV6-4
j_call: TRBJ2-7
cdr3_aa: CASGKVLDHEQYF
cdr3_nt: TGTGCCAGCGGGAAGGTACTAGACCACGAGCAGTACTTC

clone_size: many
d_call: NA
v_call: TRBV18
j_call: TRBJ2-5
cdr3_aa: CASSPKLAGPQETQYF
cdr3_nt: TGTGCCAGCTCACCAAAACTCGCAGGCCCTCAAGAGACCCAGTACTTC

clone_size: many
d_call: TRBD2
v_call: TRBV27
j_call: TRBJ2-1
cdr3_aa: CASHGGLAGFKSYNEQFF
cdr3_nt: TGTGCCAGCCATGGAGGACTAGCGGGATTTAAGTCCTACAATGAGCAGTTCTTC

clone_size: NA
d_call: NA
v_call: TRBV4-1
j_call: TRBJ2-5
cdr3_aa: CASSQSLGWEETQYF
cdr3_nt: TGCGCCAGCAGCCAGAGTTTGGGGTGGGAGGAGACCCAGTACTTC

clone_size: many
d_call: NA
v_call: TRBV20-1
j_call: TRBJ2-3
cdr3_aa: CSAYPQGTSTDTQYF
cdr3_nt: TGCAGTGCTTACCCCCAGGGCACTAGCACAGATACGCAGTATTTT

clone_size: many
d_call: NA
v_call: TRBV20-1
j_call: TRBJ1-1
cdr3_aa: CSASLGGRNTEAFF
cdr3_nt: TGCAGTGCTAGCTTGGGAGGAAGGAACACTGAAGCTTTCTTT

clone_size: few
d_call: TRBD2
v_call: TRBV30
j_call: TRBJ2-1
cdr3_aa: CAQTGLAGEYEQFF
cdr3_nt: TGTGCCCAAACGGGACTAGCGGGAGAGTATGAGCAGTTCTTC

clone_size: many
d_call: NA
v_call: TRBV30
j_call: TRBJ2-7
cdr3_aa: CAWTVGAYEQYF
cdr3_nt: TGTGCCTGGACGGTGGGAGCCTACGAGCAGTACTTC